These 32 T cell receptor beta chains originate from one sample sequenced in a study of T cells in Graves' hyperthyroidism and ophthalmopathy. Researchers took RNA transcripts and amplified the TCR beta CDR3 regions from them. The TCR CDR3 was amplified in a first-round RT-PCR using the HTBI primer set. One entry per CDR3 protein, called by TCRdb with MiXCR from the multiplex PCR reads. The data show around 690,000 distinct CDR3 sequences, with around 20% seen just once and over 30% held by the top ten. Sequencing used blood. These receptors were taken from a man aged 25 to 40 with Graves' ophthalmopathy.

This clonotype was observed many times. V and J are TRBV20-1 and TRBJ2-7; 7 positions agree with TRBD2. Germline V CDR1 and CDR2: DFQATT, SNEGSKA (reference sequence). V was pared by 6 bases and J by 5 bases, with 7 bases of the junction left unmatched. This CDR3 has 12 residues. CDR3 in DNA: TGCAGTGCGGCACTAGCGTCCCACGAGCAGTACTTC. Translation gives CSAALASHEQYF.

On this clonotype itself: One end of the junction fails to match germline, which may point to a read error. The V and J genes are TRBV7-2 and TRBJ2-5; maybe TRBD2 (6 bases). This CDR3 is built from 15 residues. Per the germline V gene, CDR1 is SGHTA and CDR2 is FQGNSA. The CDR3 sequence: CARSQDLFAGETQYF. CDR3 coding DNA: TGTGCCCGCAGCCAAGATCTCTTTGCGGGGGAGACCCAGTACTTC.

The chain couples TRBV9 to TRBJ2-3, with D perhaps given as TRBD1 or TRBD2 (5 bases each). From germline, CDR1 is SGDLS and CDR2 YYNGEE. V shed 0 bases and J shed 1 base, with 12 bases lying between them. This CDR3 region has 16 residues. The CDR3 spells CASSVDGTVGTDTQYF. DNA of the CDR3: TGTGCCAGCAGCGTAGACGGGACGGTGGGCACAGATACGCAGTATTTT. The variable domain in full, completed from reference TRBV9 and TRBJ2-3, reads DSGVTQTPKHLITATGQRVTLRCSPRSGDLSVYWYQQSLDQGLQFLIQYYNGEERAKGNILERFSAQQFPDLHSELNLSSLELGDSALYFCASSVDGTVGTDTQYFGPGTRLTVL.

This clonotype has only a few counts. The J gene is TRBJ2-5, the V gene TRBV20-1; TRBD1 or TRBD2 may be the D gene (5 bases each). Trimming removed 7 bases from V and 5 bases from J, with 14 bases in between. This CDR3 has 12 amino acids. Germline CDR1 reads DFQATT; CDR2 reads SNEGSKA (reference sequence). As DNA, the CDR3 is TGCAGTGTTTACGGGACCATGGAGACCCAGTACTTC. Its translation: CSVYGTMETQYF.

Remarks on this clonotype: A much bigger clone sits one base away, suggesting this may be a read error. The chain links TRBV2 to TRBJ2-2; 10 bases fit TRBD2. CDR3 length: 14 residues. The germline V gene encodes CDR1 SNHLY and CDR2 FYNNEI. The CDR3 reads CASLAGAYTGGLFF. The CDR3 DNA is TGTGCCAGCCTAGCGGGAGCGTACACCGGGGGGCTGTTTTTT.

The V and J genes are TRBV7-6 and TRBJ2-3; D possibly uses TRBD1 or TRBD2 (5 bases each). The CDR3 is 18 residues long. V lost 4 bases to trimming and J lost 0 bases, with 20 bases between them. Germline assignment: CDR1 SGHVS and CDR2 FNYEAQ. For the CDR3, the DNA is TGTGCCAGCAGCTCTAGAGGGACGGATGGAAGAAGCACAGATACGCAGTATTTT. Its translation: CASSSRGTDGRSTDTQYF.

The chain couples TRBV11-2 to TRBJ2-7; 11 bases line up with TRBD1. CDR1 is SGHAT, CDR2 FQNNGV, per germline. The CDR3 is 15 amino acids. Trimming took 5 bases from V and 5 from J; bases not matched to a gene: 8. CDR3 bases: TGTGCCAGCAGCGAAAGGACAGGGGGCTTAGACGAGCAGTACTTC. Encoded protein: CASSERTGGLDEQYF.

This clonotype appeared a few times. V gene TRBV29-1 combines with J gene TRBJ2-2, with 12 bases matching TRBD2. The CDR3 extends over 16 amino acids. Losses at the gene ends were 6 bases for V and 0 bases for J; bases not matched to a gene: 5. Germline loops: CDR1 SQVTM, CDR2 ANQGSEA. The DNA of the CDR3 is TGCAGCGTCGAGGGACTAGCGGGTTCGAACACCGGGGAGCTGTTTTTT. This sequence encodes CSVEGLAGSNTGELFF.

The rearrangement links TRBV12-3 or TRBV12-4 to TRBJ2-1, with 13 bases lining up with TRBD2. The ends lost 3 bases at V and 10 bases at J; junction bases unmatched: 15. This CDR3 has 18 residues. CDR3 bases: TGTGCCAGCAGTTTTTCCAACCCGGGACTAGCGGGAACAGGGGAGCAGTTCTTC. Translation gives CASSFSNPGLAGTGEQFF.

With regard to this clonotype: A much larger clone is a single base away; this may be a read error. This chain joins TRBV4-2 and TRBJ2-7, with D perhaps matching TRBD1 or TRBD2 (5 bases each). From germline, CDR1 is LGHNA and CDR2 YNFKEQ. The CDR3 runs to 13 residues. The CDR3 loop is CASRQVDLGPQYF. The CDR3 region has the DNA TGTGCCAGCAGGCAAGTTGATTTGGGACCGCAGTACTTC.

This clonotype was found many times. The V and J genes are TRBV5-1 and TRBJ2-1, with TRBD1 matching over 10 bases. Germline V gives CDR1 SGHRS, CDR2 YFSETQ. The junction had 4 bases not matched to a gene; V was cut back by 3 bases and J by 4 bases. There are 15 residues in the CDR3. Written as DNA, the CDR3 is TGCGCCAGCAGCTCAGGACAGGGGGTATACAATGAGCAGTTCTTC. It codes for CASSSGQGVYNEQFF.

Ten or more counts support this clonotype. The chain recombines TRBV5-1 with TRBJ2-7, with D perhaps matching TRBD2 (7 bases). V was cut by 7 bases and J by 5 bases, with 25 bases left in between. The CDR3 runs 16 residues. Germline V CDR1 and CDR2: SGHRS, YFSETQ. The CDR3 DNA is TGCGCCAGCGGAATCGCGGGGGCAGGGTCTTCCCACGAGCAGTACTTC. As protein: CASGIAGAGSSHEQYF.

This clonotype was picked up many times. The chain is built from TRBV11-2 and TRBJ2-7; D unresolved. Deletions cut 2 bases from V and 3 bases from J, with 11 bases between. CDR3 size: 14 residues. CDR1 and CDR2 (germline): SGHAT, FQNNGV. Written as DNA, the CDR3 is TGTGCCAGCAGCTTATCGTCCGATTACTACGAGCAGTACTTC. As protein: CASSLSSDYYEQYF.

This clonotype was seen ten or more times. The chain has TRBV27 and TRBJ1-1; D is perhaps TRBD1 (6 bases). Germline V gene sequence: CDR1 MNHEY, CDR2 SMNVEV (reference sequence). This CDR3 has 16 amino acids. V shed 3 bases and J shed 3 bases, with 17 bases lying between them. The CDR3 nucleotides read TGTGCCAGCAGTTTCAAGCTTAGGGGGGTCCACACTGAAGCTTTCTTT. Its translation: CASSFKLRGVHTEAFF.

This clonotype was detected a few times. The CDR3 is CASSQRGISENTGELFF. CDR3 bases: TGCGCCAGCAGCCAAAGGGGGATCTCGGAGAACACCGGGGAGCTGTTTTTT. The chain has TRBV4-1 and TRBJ2-2, with a possible D match to TRBD1 (6 bases). Trimming left V 2 bases short and J 1 base short, with 14 bases between. Germline V CDR1 and CDR2: MGHRA, YSYEKL. The CDR3 is 17 amino acids.

This clonotype was counted between two and nine times. The genes are TRBV7-9 and TRBJ2-5, with D maybe TRBD2 (8 bases). The CDR3 covers 15 residues. Germline CDR1 and CDR2: SEHNR and FQNEAQ (reference sequence). V lost 4 bases, J lost 3 bases, and 15 bases lay in between. The chain's CDR3 is CASSSGRGQEETQYF. For the CDR3, the DNA is TGTGCCAGCAGCTCCGGGAGGGGGCAGGAAGAGACCCAGTACTTC. The full variable domain, its missing parts supplied by reference TRBV7-9 and TRBJ2-5, is DTGVSQNPRHKITKRGQNVTFRCDPISEHNRLYWYRQTLGQGPEFLTYFQNEAQLEKSRLLSDRFSAERPKGSFSTLEIQRTEQGDSAMYLCASSSGRGQEETQYFGPGTRLLVL.

This chain connects TRBV7-9 to TRBJ2-7; a possible D gene is TRBD2 (6 bases). Germline loops: CDR1 SEHNR, CDR2 FQNEAQ (reference sequence). The CDR3 runs to 13 residues. Trimming took off 4 bases at V and 2 bases at J, with 9 bases between the two ends. This CDR3 is CASSSGLPYEQYF. CDR3 bases: TGTGCCAGCAGCTCGGGACTTCCCTACGAGCAGTACTTC.

The chain recombines TRBV10-2 with TRBJ2-1, with 12 nucleotides matching TRBD2. The CDR3 loop spans 15 amino acids. Germline CDR1 and CDR2: WSHSY and SAAADI. Germline trimming cut 2 bases from V and 6 bases from J; bases unmatched to any gene: 2. DNA for the CDR3: TGCGCCAGCAGTGAGCCTAGCGGGAGGGGCAATGAGCAGTTCTTC. The encoded protein is CASSEPSGRGNEQFF.

This chain uses TRBV2 with TRBJ2-7; D not certain. V lost 7 bases and J 0 bases, leaving 10 bases between the germline ends. This CDR3 has 13 residues. Per germline, CDR1 SNHLY and CDR2 FYNNEI. CDR3 sequence reads: CASKNLGSYEQYF. CDR3 in DNA: TGTGCCAGCAAGAACCTAGGCTCCTACGAGCAGTACTTC.

The chain couples TRBV4-1 to TRBJ2-2; 7 bases line up with TRBD2. CDR3 length equals 15 residues. The V and J ends lost 1 base and 5 bases, in that order; junction bases with no gene match: 4. From germline, CDR1 is MGHRA and CDR2 YSYEKL. The CDR3 coding sequence is TGCGCCAGCAGCCAAGCCGCGGGAGATACCGGGGAGCTGTTTTTT. Encoded protein: CASSQAAGDTGELFF.

This clonotype was seen more than once but under ten times. CDR3 amino acids: CASSLATGNTIYF. DNA of the CDR3: TGTGCCAGCAGTCTAGCTACTGGAAACACCATATATTTT. The chain is built from TRBV6-1 and TRBJ1-3; D gene ambiguous. The CDR3 extends over 13 amino acids. Germline V lookup: CDR1 MNHNS, CDR2 SASEGT. V dropped 5 bases and J dropped 2 bases, with 7 bases sitting between them.

V is TRBV11-2 and J is TRBJ2-5; 7 bases align to TRBD1. V shed 5 bases, J shed 13 bases, and the junction held 25 bases outside the gene matches. The CDR3 extends over 17 amino acids. CDR1 and CDR2 from the germline V gene are SGHAT and FQNNGV. This CDR3 is CASSNNLQTGSQASGYF. CDR3 sequence (DNA): TGTGCCAGCAGCAACAATTTGCAGACAGGGTCCCAGGCAAGTGGGTACTTC.

This clonotype was detected only a few times. The chain couples TRBV7-9 to TRBJ2-2, with D perhaps matching TRBD1 (6 bases). The ends were cut back, 0 bases at V and 1 base at J, with 12 bases in the middle. Germline values: CDR1 SEHNR, CDR2 FQNEAQ (reference sequence). The CDR3 is 17 amino acids. The CDR3 DNA reads TGTGCCAGCAGCTTAGCGAGGGCGACAGGGAACACCGGGGAGCTGTTTTTT. Protein product: CASSLARATGNTGELFF.

This rearrangement joins TRBV7-8 to TRBJ2-7, with TRBD1 as a possible D gene (5 bases). Germline assignment: CDR1 SGHVS and CDR2 FQNEAQ. Trimming left V 5 bases short and J 0 bases short, with 14 bases between. The CDR3 has 15 residues. CDR3: CASSPPGRSSYEQYF. DNA of the CDR3: TGTGCCAGCAGCCCCCCAGGGCGGAGCTCCTACGAGCAGTACTTC.

This clonotype turned up a few times. This chain joins TRBV28 and TRBJ2-7; 7 bases are a match to TRBD2. Germline V gene sequence: CDR1 MDHEN, CDR2 SYDVKM. This CDR3 spans 14 amino acids. V gave up 5 bases and J gave up 6 bases; unmatched junction bases: 10. The CDR3 DNA sequence: TGTGCCAGCAGTGCCCAAGCGGGATATGCCGAGCAGTACTTC. Its translation is CASSAQAGYAEQYF. Complete variable domain (other parts from reference TRBV28 and TRBJ2-7): DVKVTQSSRYLVKRTGEKVFLECVQDMDHENMFWYRQDPGLGLRLIYFSYDVKMKEKGDIPEGYSVSREKKERFSLILESASTNQTSMYLCASSAQAGYAEQYFGPGTRLTVT.

This clonotype has ten or more counts. The V and J genes are TRBV12-3 or TRBV12-4 and TRBJ1-5; 7 bases align to TRBD1. Unmatched junction bases numbered 9, after V lost 7 bases and J lost 0 bases. This CDR3 contains 16 residues. This chain's CDR3 is CASTLGGRFSNQPQHF. The CDR3 DNA is TGTGCCAGCACCCTAGGGGGCCGATTTAGCAATCAGCCCCAGCATTTT.

There are a few counts of this clonotype. The chain joins TRBV29-1 to TRBJ2-3; TRBD1 aligns across 8 bases. The CDR3 covers 16 residues. V dropped 3 bases and J dropped 3; count of bases not matched to a gene: 11. Germline CDR1 and CDR2: SQVTM and ANQGSEA. CDR3 amino acids: CSVEGRQGTLTDTQYF. The CDR3 DNA reads TGCAGCGTTGAGGGCCGACAGGGGACTTTGACAGATACGCAGTATTTT.

The chain joins TRBV27 to TRBJ2-7, with TRBD1 matching 8 bases. This CDR3 region has 15 residues. The V segment lost 2 bases and the J segment 6 bases; nucleotides outside the gene matches: 9. Germline V lookup: CDR1 MNHEY, CDR2 SMNVEV (reference sequence). CDR3 sequence: CASSLTWTGQAEQYF. CDR3 bases: TGTGCCAGCAGTTTAACATGGACAGGGCAAGCCGAGCAGTACTTC.

The CDR3 DNA is TGCAGTGCTAAGCCTCGCCTACTAGGGGGGGAGCAGTACTTC. This encodes CSAKPRLLGGEQYF. V usage is TRBV20-1 and J usage is TRBJ2-7; the D gene could be TRBD1 or TRBD2 (6 bases each). The CDR3 runs to 14 residues. Germline loops: CDR1 DFQATT, CDR2 SNEGSKA (reference sequence). The ends were cut back, 4 bases at V and 7 bases at J, with 20 bases in the middle.

In this sample, this clonotype turned up many times. The genes are TRBV7-2 and TRBJ2-5; D possibly corresponds to TRBD2 (5 bases). Germline lookup yields CDR1 SGHTA and CDR2 FQGNSA. Trimming pared 4 bases from V and 5 bases from J, leaving 14 bases between. The CDR3 consists of 14 residues. The CDR3 spells CASSSPTGGETQYF. DNA of the CDR3: TGTGCCAGCAGCTCCCCCACCGGCGGGGAGACCCAGTACTTC.

This clonotype has just a few counts. The chain has TRBV25-1 and TRBJ2-2, with D maybe TRBD2 (7 bases). The germline CDR1 and CDR2 sequences are MGHDK and SYGVNS. This CDR3 comprises 15 residues. The ends were cut back, 7 bases at V and 0 bases at J, with 12 bases in the middle. The CDR3 nucleotides read TGTGCCAGCATACCGGGGGGCCCGAACACCGGGGAGCTGTTTTTT. This encodes CASIPGGPNTGELFF.

This clonotype has a count of ten or more. The chain couples TRBV5-1 to TRBJ2-3; the match to TRBD1 covers 8 bases. The CDR3 has 16 amino acids. The J segment lost 4 bases and the V segment lost 0 bases, leaving 7 bases of the junction unmatched. Germline-derived CDR1 and CDR2 are SGHRS and YFSETQ. For the CDR3, the DNA is TGCGCCAGCAGCTTGGTTCCAGGGGGCGGCGCAGATACGCAGTATTTT. This encodes CASSLVPGGGADTQYF.